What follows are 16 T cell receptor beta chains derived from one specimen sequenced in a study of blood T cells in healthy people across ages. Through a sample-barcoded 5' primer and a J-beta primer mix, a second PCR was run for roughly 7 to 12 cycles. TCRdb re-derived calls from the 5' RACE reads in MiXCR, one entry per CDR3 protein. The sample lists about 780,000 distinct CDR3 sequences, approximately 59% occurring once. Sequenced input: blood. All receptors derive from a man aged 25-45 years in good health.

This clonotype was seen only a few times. For the CDR3, the DNA is TGTGCCAGCAGCACGCGGAGGACAGGGATCGGCGAGCAGTACTTC. Its translation is CASSTRRTGIGEQYF. The chain links TRBV7-2 to TRBJ2-5; TRBD1 matches at 8 bases. With the DNA end fitting TRBJ2-7 better, the J assignment may be wrong. The CDR3 length is 15 residues. CDR1 is SGHTA, CDR2 FQGNSA, per germline.

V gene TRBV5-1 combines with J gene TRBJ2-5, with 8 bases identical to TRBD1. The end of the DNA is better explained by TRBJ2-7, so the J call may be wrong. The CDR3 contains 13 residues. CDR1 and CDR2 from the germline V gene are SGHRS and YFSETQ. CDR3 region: CASSRRQGNEQYF. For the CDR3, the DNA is TGCGCCAGCAGCCGAAGACAGGGGAACGAGCAGTACTTC.

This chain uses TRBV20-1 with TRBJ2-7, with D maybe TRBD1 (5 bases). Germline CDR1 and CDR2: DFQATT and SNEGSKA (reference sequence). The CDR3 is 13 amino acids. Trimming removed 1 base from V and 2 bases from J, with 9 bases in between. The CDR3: CSARAQGTYEQYF. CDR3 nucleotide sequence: TGCAGTGCTAGAGCCCAGGGTACCTACGAGCAGTACTTC.

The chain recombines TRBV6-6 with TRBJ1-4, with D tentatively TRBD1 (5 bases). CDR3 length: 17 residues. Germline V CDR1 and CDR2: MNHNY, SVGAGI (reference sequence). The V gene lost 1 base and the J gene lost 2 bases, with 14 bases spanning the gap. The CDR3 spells CASSYFPRVQTNEKLFF. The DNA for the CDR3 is TGTGCCAGCAGTTACTTCCCCAGGGTTCAGACTAATGAAAAACTGTTTTTT.

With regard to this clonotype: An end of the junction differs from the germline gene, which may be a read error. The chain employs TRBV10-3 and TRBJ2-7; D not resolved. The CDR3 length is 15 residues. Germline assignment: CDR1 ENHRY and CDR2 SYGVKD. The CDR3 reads CAISEGPTSSDEQYF. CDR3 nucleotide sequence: TGTGCCATCAGTGAGGGACCAACGAGCTCCGACGAGCAGTATTTC.

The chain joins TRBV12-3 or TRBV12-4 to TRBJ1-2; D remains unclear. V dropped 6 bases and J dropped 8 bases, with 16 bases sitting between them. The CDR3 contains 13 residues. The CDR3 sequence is CASSLPEGPGYTF. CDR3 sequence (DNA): TGTGCCAGCAGCCTCCCAGAGGGCCCGGGCTACACCTTC.

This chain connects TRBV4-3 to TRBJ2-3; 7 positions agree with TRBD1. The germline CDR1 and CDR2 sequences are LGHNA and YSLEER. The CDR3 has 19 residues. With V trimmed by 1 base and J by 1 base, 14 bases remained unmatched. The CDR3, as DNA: TGCGCCAGCAGCCAAGTAGCCGGGACAGACCCTAGACGCACAGATACGCAGTATTTT. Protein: CASSQVAGTDPRRTDTQYF.

This chain's CDR3 is CASSLVGRGDYGYTF. As DNA, the CDR3 is TGTGCCAGCAGTCTCGTCGGGAGGGGGGACTATGGCTACACCTTC. The genes are TRBV3-1 and TRBJ1-2, with D possibly being TRBD1 (6 bases). V was shortened by 6 bases and J by 3 bases, with 17 bases between the two germline ends. CDR1 and CDR2 from the germline V gene are LGHDT and YNNKEL (reference sequence). This CDR3 has 15 amino acids.

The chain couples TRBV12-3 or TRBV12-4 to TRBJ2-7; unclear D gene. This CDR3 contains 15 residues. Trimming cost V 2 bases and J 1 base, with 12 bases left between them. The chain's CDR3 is CASSLSGDGSYEQYF. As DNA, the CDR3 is TGTGCCAGCAGTTTATCTGGGGATGGGTCCTACGAGCAGTACTTC.

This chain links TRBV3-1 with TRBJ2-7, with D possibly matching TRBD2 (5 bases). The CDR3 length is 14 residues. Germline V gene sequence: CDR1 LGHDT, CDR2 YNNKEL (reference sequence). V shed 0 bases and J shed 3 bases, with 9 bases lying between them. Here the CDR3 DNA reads TGTGCCAGCAGCCAAGATCGGGAAGGCTACGAGCAGTACTTC. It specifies CASSQDREGYEQYF.

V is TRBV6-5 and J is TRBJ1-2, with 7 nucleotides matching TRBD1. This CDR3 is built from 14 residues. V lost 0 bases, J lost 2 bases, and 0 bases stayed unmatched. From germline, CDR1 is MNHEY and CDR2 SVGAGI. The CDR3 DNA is TGTGCCAGCAGTTACTCGGGACAGAACTATGGCTACACCTTC. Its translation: CASSYSGQNYGYTF.

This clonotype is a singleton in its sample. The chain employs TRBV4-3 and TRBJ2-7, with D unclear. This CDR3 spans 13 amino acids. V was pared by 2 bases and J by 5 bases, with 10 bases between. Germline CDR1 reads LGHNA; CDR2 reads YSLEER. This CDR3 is CASSQRLGHEQYF. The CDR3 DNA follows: TGCGCCAGCAGCCAAAGGTTGGGCCACGAGCAGTACTTC.

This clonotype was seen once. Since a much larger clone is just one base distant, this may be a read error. Here the CDR3 DNA reads TGTGCCAGCAGCCAGATGGGGCAGGGGGAAGAGACCCAGTTCTTC. Its protein product is CASSQMGQGEETQFF. This chain uses TRBV4-2 with TRBJ2-1; 7 nucleotides line up with TRBD1. The CDR3 contains 15 residues. Germline-derived CDR1 and CDR2 are LGHNA and YNFKEQ. Losses at the gene ends were 3 bases for V and 13 bases for J; bases not matched to a gene: 15.

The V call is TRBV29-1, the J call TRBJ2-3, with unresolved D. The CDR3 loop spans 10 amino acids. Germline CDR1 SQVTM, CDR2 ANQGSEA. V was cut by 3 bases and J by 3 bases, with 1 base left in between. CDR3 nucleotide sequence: TGCAGCGTTGATACAGATACGCAGTATTTT. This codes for CSVDTDTQYF.

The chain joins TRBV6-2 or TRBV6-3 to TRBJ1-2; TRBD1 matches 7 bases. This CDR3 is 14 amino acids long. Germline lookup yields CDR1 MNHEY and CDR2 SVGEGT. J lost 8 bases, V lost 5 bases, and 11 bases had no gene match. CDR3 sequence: CASSRDRQTMGYTF. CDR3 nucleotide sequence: TGTGCCAGCAGTCGGGACAGACAAACTATGGGCTACACCTTC.

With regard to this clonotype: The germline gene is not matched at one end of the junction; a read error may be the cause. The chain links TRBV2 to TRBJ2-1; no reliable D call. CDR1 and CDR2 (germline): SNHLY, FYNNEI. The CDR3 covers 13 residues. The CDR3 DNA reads TGTGCCAGCAGTACTGAAGCCTACAATGGGCAGTTCTTC. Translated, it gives CASSTEAYNGQFF.